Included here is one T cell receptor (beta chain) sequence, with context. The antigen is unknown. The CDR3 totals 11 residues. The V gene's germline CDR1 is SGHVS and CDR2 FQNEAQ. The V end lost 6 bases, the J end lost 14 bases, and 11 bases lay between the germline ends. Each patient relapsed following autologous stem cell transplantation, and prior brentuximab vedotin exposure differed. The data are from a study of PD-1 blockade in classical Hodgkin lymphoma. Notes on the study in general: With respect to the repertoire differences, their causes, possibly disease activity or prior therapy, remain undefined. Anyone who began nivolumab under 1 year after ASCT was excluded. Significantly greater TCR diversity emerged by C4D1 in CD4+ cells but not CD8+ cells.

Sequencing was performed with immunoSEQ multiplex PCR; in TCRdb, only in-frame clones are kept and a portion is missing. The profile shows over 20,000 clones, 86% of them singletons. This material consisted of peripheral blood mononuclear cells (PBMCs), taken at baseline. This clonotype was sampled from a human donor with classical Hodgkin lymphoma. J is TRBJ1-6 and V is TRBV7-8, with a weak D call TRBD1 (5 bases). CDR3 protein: CASRRDRSLHF. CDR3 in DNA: TGTGCCAGCAGAAGGGACCGATCCCTCCACTTT.